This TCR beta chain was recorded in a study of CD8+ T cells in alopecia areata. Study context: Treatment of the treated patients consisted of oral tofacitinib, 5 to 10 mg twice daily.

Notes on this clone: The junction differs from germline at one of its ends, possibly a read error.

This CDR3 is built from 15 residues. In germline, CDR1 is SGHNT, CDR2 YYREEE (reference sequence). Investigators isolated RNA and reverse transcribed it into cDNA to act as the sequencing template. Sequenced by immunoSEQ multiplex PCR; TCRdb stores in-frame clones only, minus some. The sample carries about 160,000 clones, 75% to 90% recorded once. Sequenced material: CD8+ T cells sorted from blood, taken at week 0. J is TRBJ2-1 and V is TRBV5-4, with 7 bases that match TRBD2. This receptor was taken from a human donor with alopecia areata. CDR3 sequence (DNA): TGTGCCGGCAGCGGTAGCGGGTCCCCCTACAATGAGCAGTTCTTC. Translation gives CAGSGSGSPYNEQFF.